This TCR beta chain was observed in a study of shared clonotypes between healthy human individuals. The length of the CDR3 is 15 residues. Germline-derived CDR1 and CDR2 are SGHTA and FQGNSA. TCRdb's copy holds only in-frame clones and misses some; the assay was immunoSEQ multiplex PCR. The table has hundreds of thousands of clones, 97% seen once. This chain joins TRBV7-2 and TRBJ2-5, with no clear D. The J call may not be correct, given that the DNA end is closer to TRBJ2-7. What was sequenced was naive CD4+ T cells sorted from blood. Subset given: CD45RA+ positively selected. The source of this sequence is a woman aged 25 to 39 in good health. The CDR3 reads CASSLDPASAYEQYF. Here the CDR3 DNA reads TGTGCCAGCAGCTTAGATCCAGCTTCAGCCTACGAGCAGTACTTC.